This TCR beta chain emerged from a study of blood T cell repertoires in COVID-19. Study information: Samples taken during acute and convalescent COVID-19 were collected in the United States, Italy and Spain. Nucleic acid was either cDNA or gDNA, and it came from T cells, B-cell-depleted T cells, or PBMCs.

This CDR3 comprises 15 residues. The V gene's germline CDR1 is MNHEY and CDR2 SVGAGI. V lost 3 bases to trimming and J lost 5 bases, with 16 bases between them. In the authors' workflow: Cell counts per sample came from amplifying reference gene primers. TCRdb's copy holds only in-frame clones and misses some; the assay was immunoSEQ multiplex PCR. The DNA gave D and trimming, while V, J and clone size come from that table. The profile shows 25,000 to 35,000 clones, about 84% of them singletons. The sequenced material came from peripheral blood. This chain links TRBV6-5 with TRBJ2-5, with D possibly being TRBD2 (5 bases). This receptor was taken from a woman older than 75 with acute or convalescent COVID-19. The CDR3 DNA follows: TGTGCCAGCAGTTATCTATTGGGGTCGGGGGAGACCCAGTACTTC. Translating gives CASSYLLGSGETQYF.